The entry below describes one TCR beta chain. The sample is drawn from a study of beta chain features in type 1 diabetes. The CDR3 loop spans 16 amino acids. The V end lost 1 base, the J end lost 0 bases, and 10 bases lay between the germline ends. Germline V gene data show CDR1 as LNHDA and CDR2 as SQIVND (reference sequence). Since all of the isolated RNA was reverse transcribed, expressed TCRB transcripts were what got sequenced. Assay: immunoSEQ multiplex PCR; the TCRdb copy retains only in-frame clones and omits some. The profile shows about 140,000 clones, around 7% of them singletons. The receptor comes from a woman in her thirties in good health. Sequenced material: central memory CD4+ T cells from blood. V and J are TRBV19 and TRBJ1-5, with a weak D call TRBD1 (5 bases). In DNA form, the CDR3 reads TGTGCCAGTAGTATAGTGCGGGGCTATAGCAATCAGCCCCAGCATTTT. As protein: CASSIVRGYSNQPQHF. Full variable domain (rest looked up from reference TRBV19 and TRBJ1-5): DGGITQSPKYLFRKEGQNVTLSCEQNLNHDAMYWYRQDPGQGLRLIYYSQIVNDFQKGDIAEGYSVSREKKESFPLTVTSAQKNPTAFYLCASSIVRGYSNQPQHFGDGTRLSIL.